The rows below give T cell receptor beta chains drawn from one sample of a study of control samples from healthy donors and cancer patients. Measured with immunoSEQ multiplex PCR; TCRdb has only the in-frame clones, and not every one. The table records 100,000 to 150,000 clones, about 91% of them present only once. The sequenced sample was blood. These receptor sequences come from a man aged 18 to 30 in good health. The CDR3 runs from the conserved cysteine through the conserved F or W. The order of the fields is CDR3 protein, CDR3 DNA, D gene, clone size, J gene, V gene. D genes are given only for firm matches. Not all rows give a size; the values are once, few, many and, for expanded clones, a class.

CDR3 protein: CASSLVRPTASTDTQYF
CDR3 DNA: TGTGCCAGCAGTTTAGTCCGACCGACGGCGAGCACAGATACGCAGTATTTT
D gene: NA
clone size: NA
J gene: TRBJ2-3
V gene: TRBV27

CDR3 protein: CASSPPVGNQPQHF
CDR3 DNA: TGTGCCAGCAGCCCCCCTGTGGGGAATCAGCCCCAGCATTTT
D gene: NA
clone size: NA
J gene: TRBJ1-5
V gene: TRBV6-6

CDR3 protein: CASNPSGGDDEQFF
CDR3 DNA: TGTGCCAGCAACCCCAGCGGGGGGGACGATGAGCAGTTCTTC
D gene: TRBD2
clone size: few
J gene: TRBJ2-1
V gene: TRBV6-5

CDR3 protein: CASREDTGLIYEQYF
CDR3 DNA: TGTGCCAGCAGGGAAGATACAGGGTTGATCTACGAGCAGTACTTC
D gene: NA
clone size: NA
J gene: TRBJ2-7
V gene: TRBV6-1

CDR3 protein: CASSYAEGSGTEAFF
CDR3 DNA: TGTGCCAGCAGTTACGCGGAAGGCTCGGGCACTGAAGCTTTCTTT
D gene: NA
clone size: NA
J gene: TRBJ1-1
V gene: TRBV6-5

CDR3 protein: CASSLVAPKTSSSGNTIYF
CDR3 DNA: TGTGCCAGCAGCTTAGTAGCCCCTAAGACTTCGAGCTCTGGAAACACCATATATTTT
D gene: NA
clone size: NA
J gene: TRBJ1-3
V gene: TRBV11-2

CDR3 protein: CAWSSTDTQYF
CDR3 DNA: TGTGCCTGGAGTAGCACAGATACGCAGTATTTT
D gene: NA
clone size: NA
J gene: TRBJ2-3
V gene: TRBV30

CDR3 protein: CARASIRTRKNTEAFF
CDR3 DNA: TGTGCCAGGGCTAGTATCCGGACGCGGAAAAACACTGAAGCTTTCTTT
D gene: NA
clone size: NA
J gene: TRBJ1-1
V gene: TRBV19

CDR3 protein: CASSQTGGSSYEQYF
CDR3 DNA: TGTGCCAGCAGCCAGACAGGGGGAAGCTCCTACGAGCAGTACTTC
D gene: TRBD1
clone size: NA
J gene: TRBJ2-7
V gene: TRBV7-9

CDR3 protein: CASSQEERTGELFF
CDR3 DNA: TGCGCCAGCAGCCAAGAAGAAAGGACCGGGGAGCTGTTTTTT
D gene: NA
clone size: NA
J gene: TRBJ2-2
V gene: TRBV4-1

CDR3 protein: CASSSASYEQYF
CDR3 DNA: TGTGCCAGCAGCTCAGCTTCCTACGAGCAGTACTTC
D gene: NA
clone size: NA
J gene: TRBJ2-7
V gene: TRBV5-5

CDR3 protein: CASSRDIQNTEAFF
CDR3 DNA: TGCGCCAGCAGCCGGGACATTCAGAACACTGAAGCTTTCTTT
D gene: NA
clone size: NA
J gene: TRBJ1-1
V gene: TRBV5-1

CDR3 protein: CASRITDTQYF
CDR3 DNA: TGTGCCAGCCGGATCACAGATACGCAGTATTTT
D gene: NA
clone size: NA
J gene: TRBJ2-3
V gene: TRBV27

CDR3 protein: CASSTAGTEEILNYGYTF
CDR3 DNA: TGTGCCAGCAGCACAGCCGGGACAGAGGAGATATTGAACTATGGCTACACCTTC
D gene: TRBD1
clone size: NA
J gene: TRBJ1-2
V gene: TRBV7-9

CDR3 protein: CASSRGASSPLHF
CDR3 DNA: TGCGCCAGCTCCCGGGGGGCTAGTTCACCCCTCCACTTT
D gene: NA
clone size: NA
J gene: TRBJ1-6
V gene: TRBV5-1

CDR3 protein: CASSLATHGDQPQHF
CDR3 DNA: TGCGCCAGCAGCTTGGCCACTCATGGGGATCAGCCCCAGCATTTT
D gene: NA
clone size: NA
J gene: TRBJ1-5
V gene: TRBV5-1

CDR3 protein: CASTYRGIYGYTF
CDR3 DNA: TGTGCCAGTACCTACAGGGGGATCTATGGCTACACCTTC
D gene: TRBD1
clone size: NA
J gene: TRBJ1-2
V gene: TRBV19

CDR3 protein: CASSERHSNQPQHF
CDR3 DNA: TGTGCCAGCAGTGAAAGGCATAGTAATCAGCCCCAGCATTTT
D gene: NA
clone size: few
J gene: TRBJ1-5
V gene: TRBV6-1

CDR3 protein: CASKAGLPLNTGELFF
CDR3 DNA: TGTGCCAGCAAGGCAGGACTCCCGTTAAACACCGGGGAGCTGTTTTTT
D gene: NA
clone size: NA
J gene: TRBJ2-2
V gene: TRBV7-3

CDR3 protein: CASSLLGGEQYF
CDR3 DNA: TGCGCCAGCAGCTTGTTGGGCGGCGAGCAGTACTTC
D gene: NA
clone size: NA
J gene: TRBJ2-7
V gene: TRBV5-1

CDR3 protein: CASRTTASLREAFF
CDR3 DNA: TGTGCCAGCCGAACGACGGCCAGCCTACGAGAAGCTTTCTTT
D gene: NA
clone size: once
J gene: TRBJ1-1
V gene: TRBV6-5

CDR3 protein: CASSQDRGGVIDTQYF
CDR3 DNA: TGCGCCAGCAGCCAAGACAGGGGGGGGGTGATAGATACGCAGTATTTT
D gene: NA
clone size: NA
J gene: TRBJ2-3
V gene: TRBV4-1

CDR3 protein: CASSLIGQGSLSGNTIYF
CDR3 DNA: TGTGCCAGCAGCTTAATCGGGCAGGGGAGTCTATCTGGAAACACCATATATTTT
D gene: NA
clone size: once
J gene: TRBJ1-3
V gene: TRBV7-8

CDR3 protein: CASAGQPPIYEQYF
CDR3 DNA: TGTGCCAGCGCGGGACAGCCTCCTATCTACGAGCAGTACTTC
D gene: NA
clone size: NA
J gene: TRBJ2-7
V gene: TRBV25-1

CDR3 protein: CASSETGANYGYTF
CDR3 DNA: TGTGCCAGCAGTGAGACAGGGGCTAACTATGGCTACACCTTC
D gene: TRBD1
clone size: once
J gene: TRBJ1-2
V gene: TRBV7-9

CDR3 protein: CASSYGGVYGYTF
CDR3 DNA: TGTGCCAGCAGTTACGGGGGGGTCTATGGCTACACCTTC
D gene: NA
clone size: NA
J gene: TRBJ1-2
V gene: TRBV6-5

CDR3 protein: CASSLGLATSTDTQYF
CDR3 DNA: TGCGCCAGCAGCTTGGGACTAGCAACTAGCACAGATACGCAGTATTTT
D gene: TRBD2
clone size: NA
J gene: TRBJ2-3
V gene: TRBV5-1

CDR3 protein: CASSLLLPNEKLFF
CDR3 DNA: TGTGCCAGCAGCTTACTACTGCCTAATGAAAAACTGTTTTTT
D gene: NA
clone size: NA
J gene: TRBJ1-4
V gene: TRBV7-8

CDR3 protein: CASSVGVSSYEQYF
CDR3 DNA: TGTGCCAGCAGCGTAGGGGTCAGCTCCTACGAGCAGTACTTC
D gene: NA
clone size: NA
J gene: TRBJ2-7
V gene: TRBV9

CDR3 protein: CASSRLAGVHEQFF
CDR3 DNA: TGTGCCAGCAGTCGACTAGCGGGGGTTCACGAGCAGTTCTTC
D gene: TRBD2
clone size: NA
J gene: TRBJ2-1
V gene: TRBV3-1/TRBV3-2

CDR3 protein: CASKEGGPTEQFF
CDR3 DNA: TGCGCCAGCAAGGAGGGGGGGCCTACTGAGCAGTTCTTC
D gene: NA
clone size: NA
J gene: TRBJ2-1
V gene: TRBV5-1

CDR3 protein: CASSLTGYEQYF
CDR3 DNA: TGTGCCAGCAGCCTGACAGGTTACGAGCAGTACTTC
D gene: NA
clone size: NA
J gene: TRBJ2-7
V gene: TRBV6-5

CDR3 protein: CASSTHRDSGSGDTQYF
CDR3 DNA: TGCGCCAGCAGCACCCACCGGGACTCGGGAAGTGGAGATACGCAGTATTTT
D gene: NA
clone size: NA
J gene: TRBJ2-3
V gene: TRBV5-1

CDR3 protein: CASRRKETQYF
CDR3 DNA: TGTGCCAGCAGGCGCAAAGAGACCCAGTACTTC
D gene: NA
clone size: NA
J gene: TRBJ2-5
V gene: TRBV7-8

CDR3 protein: CASSQKRGDSYEQYF
CDR3 DNA: TGCGCCAGCAGCCAAAAGCGGGGGGACTCCTACGAGCAGTACTTC
D gene: TRBD2
clone size: NA
J gene: TRBJ2-7
V gene: TRBV4-1

CDR3 protein: CASSADTYNEQFF
CDR3 DNA: TGTGCCAGCAGTGCGGACACCTACAATGAGCAGTTCTTC
D gene: NA
clone size: few
J gene: TRBJ2-1
V gene: TRBV6-4

CDR3 protein: CASRRQGETVGNTIYF
CDR3 DNA: TGTGCCAGCAGGCGACAGGGGGAGACTGTTGGAAACACCATATATTTT
D gene: TRBD1
clone size: NA
J gene: TRBJ1-3
V gene: TRBV27

CDR3 protein: CASRLGLNTEAFF
CDR3 DNA: TGTGCCAGCAGGTTGGGCTTGAACACTGAAGCTTTCTTT
D gene: NA
clone size: once
J gene: TRBJ1-1
V gene: TRBV7-9

CDR3 protein: CSVAGTVNTEAFF
CDR3 DNA: TGCAGCGTAGCCGGGACAGTGAACACTGAAGCTTTCTTT
D gene: TRBD1
clone size: NA
J gene: TRBJ1-1
V gene: TRBV29-1

CDR3 protein: CASSYYGTGVNQPQHF
CDR3 DNA: TGTGCCAGCAGTTACTACGGGACAGGGGTGAATCAGCCCCAGCATTTT
D gene: TRBD1
clone size: NA
J gene: TRBJ1-5
V gene: TRBV6-6

CDR3 protein: CASSSPGGGNSPLHF
CDR3 DNA: TGTGCCAGCAGCTCCCCGGGTGGGGGGAATTCACCCCTCCACTTT
D gene: NA
clone size: NA
J gene: TRBJ1-6
V gene: TRBV7-2

CDR3 protein: CASIIGQGRFIRRSGANVLTF
CDR3 DNA: TGTGCCAGCATCATAGGACAGGGGAGGTTCATTAGGAGGTCTGGGGCCAACGTCCTGACTTTC
D gene: TRBD1
clone size: NA
J gene: TRBJ2-6
V gene: TRBV27

CDR3 protein: CASSVLLGSGELFF
CDR3 DNA: TGTGCCAGCAGCGTTCTACTAGGCTCCGGGGAGCTGTTTTTT
D gene: NA
clone size: NA
J gene: TRBJ2-2
V gene: TRBV9

CDR3 protein: CASSEDWGAGGELFF
CDR3 DNA: TGTGCCAGCAGTGAAGATTGGGGGGCTGGCGGGGAGCTGTTTTTT
D gene: NA
clone size: NA
J gene: TRBJ2-2
V gene: TRBV2

CDR3 protein: CASIRDPNTGELFF
CDR3 DNA: TGTGCCAGCATCCGCGACCCCAACACCGGGGAGCTGTTTTTT
D gene: NA
clone size: NA
J gene: TRBJ2-2
V gene: TRBV2

CDR3 protein: CAPGWGPLNYNEQFF
CDR3 DNA: TGTGCCCCCGGATGGGGTCCCCTCAACTACAATGAGCAGTTCTTC
D gene: NA
clone size: NA
J gene: TRBJ2-1
V gene: TRBV2

CDR3 protein: CASSLGTENTGELFF
CDR3 DNA: TGCGCCAGCAGCCTCGGGACAGAGAACACCGGGGAGCTGTTTTTT
D gene: TRBD1
clone size: NA
J gene: TRBJ2-2
V gene: TRBV4-1

CDR3 protein: CASSPDGYTGELFF
CDR3 DNA: TGCGCCAGCAGCCCGGACGGGTACACCGGGGAGCTGTTTTTT
D gene: NA
clone size: NA
J gene: TRBJ2-2
V gene: TRBV5-1

CDR3 protein: CASSLAGRGNTIYF
CDR3 DNA: TGCGCCAGCAGCTTGGCTGGCAGGGGAAACACCATATATTTT
D gene: NA
clone size: NA
J gene: TRBJ1-3
V gene: TRBV5-1

CDR3 protein: CTSSRSGQGTNYGYTF
CDR3 DNA: TGCACCAGCAGCCGATCAGGACAGGGGACAAACTATGGCTACACCTTC
D gene: NA
clone size: NA
J gene: TRBJ1-2
V gene: TRBV1

CDR3 protein: CASSSGVGGATEAFF
CDR3 DNA: TGTGCCAGCAGCTCAGGGGTAGGGGGCGCCACTGAAGCTTTCTTT
D gene: TRBD1
clone size: NA
J gene: TRBJ1-1
V gene: TRBV13

CDR3 protein: CSASGTGGGTDTQYF
CDR3 DNA: TGCAGCGCCTCCGGGACAGGGGGCGGCACAGATACGCAGTATTTT
D gene: TRBD1
clone size: NA
J gene: TRBJ2-3
V gene: TRBV29-1